This TCR beta chain was obtained from a study of blood T cell repertoires in COVID-19. Study background: Samples taken during acute and convalescent COVID-19 were collected in the United States, Italy and Spain.

Cohort 3 donors were reported recovered after two negative PCRs, clearance, or symptom resolution. The CDR3 is 12 amino acids. V lost 4 bases, J lost 5 bases, and 8 bases lay in between. Germline CDR1 reads KGHSH; CDR2 reads LQKENI. How the authors handled the data: Amplified reference gene primers provided the basis for estimating nucleated cell counts. TCRdb's table, derived via immunoSEQ multiplex PCR, lists solely in-frame clones and lacks some. The D gene and trimming were derived from the DNA, and the V and J assignments and clone size from that table. Of 200,000 to 250,000 clones in the sample, around 84% were seen once.

Sequencing was carried out using PBMCs or T cells enriched from blood (not recorded which). This chain connects TRBV18 to TRBJ1-1; D call uncertain. The TCR originated in a woman aged 40 to 50 who had recovered from COVID-19. CDR3 amino acids: CASSLPGTEAFF. CDR3 DNA sequence: TGTGCCAGCTCACTTCCCGGGACTGAAGCTTTCTTT.